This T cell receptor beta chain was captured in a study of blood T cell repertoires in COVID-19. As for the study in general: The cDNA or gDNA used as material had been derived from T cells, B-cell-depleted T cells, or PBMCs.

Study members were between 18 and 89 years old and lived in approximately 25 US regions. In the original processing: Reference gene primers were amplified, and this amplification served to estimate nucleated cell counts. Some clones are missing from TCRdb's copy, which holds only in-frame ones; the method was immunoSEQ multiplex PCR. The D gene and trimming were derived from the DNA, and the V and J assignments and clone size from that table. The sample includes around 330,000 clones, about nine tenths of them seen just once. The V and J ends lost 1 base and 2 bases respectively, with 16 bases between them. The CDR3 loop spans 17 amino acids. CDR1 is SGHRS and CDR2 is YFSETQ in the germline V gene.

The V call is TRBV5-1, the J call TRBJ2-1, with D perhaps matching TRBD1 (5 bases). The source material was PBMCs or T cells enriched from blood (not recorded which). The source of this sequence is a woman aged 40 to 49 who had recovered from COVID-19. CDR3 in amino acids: CASSLQGAVSPYNEQFF. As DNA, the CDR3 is TGCGCCAGCAGCTTGCAAGGGGCCGTTAGTCCCTACAATGAGCAGTTCTTC.